The sequence of this T cell receptor beta chain was determined in a study of blood T cell repertoires in COVID-19. Turning to the study itself: Sites across the United States, Italy and Spain contributed samples from acute and convalescent COVID-19. Sample material is recorded as cDNA or gDNA derived from T cells, B-cell-depleted T cells, or PBMCs.

Per the original data handling: How many nucleated cells were present was estimated from reference gene primer amplification. TCRdb's table, derived via immunoSEQ multiplex PCR, lists solely in-frame clones and lacks some. Clone size and the V and J calls come from that table; the DNA yielded D and trimming. The repertoire consists of about 37,000 clones, with nearly 90% occurring once and the leading ten covering around 11%. The CDR3 length is 14 residues. The ends lost 5 bases at V and 9 bases at J; junction bases unmatched: 6. Germline V gene data show CDR1 as LNHDA and CDR2 as SQIVND (reference sequence).

Sequencing was performed on peripheral blood. The chain links TRBV19 to TRBJ2-1, with 11 bases fitting TRBD1. The receptor's source is a man aged 55-75 years with active COVID-19. For the CDR3, the DNA is TGTGCCAGTAGTCAAGGACAGGGGGCGATTGAGCAGTTCTTC. This sequence encodes CASSQGQGAIEQFF.